This passage covers 29 T cell receptor beta chains from one sample sequenced in a study of blood T cell repertoires in COVID-19. Profiling relied on immunoSEQ multiplex PCR, and the TCRdb table lists in-frame clones only, not all of them. Of just over 95,000 clones in the sample, roughly nine tenths are singletons; the top ten hold roughly 5%. Sequencing was performed on peripheral blood. The receptors come from a man over 45 with acute or convalescent COVID-19.

The chain joins TRBV11-2 to TRBJ1-1; the D gene is possibly TRBD1 (6 bases). The V and J ends lost 1 base and 7 bases respectively, with 7 bases between them. Germline CDR1 SGHAT, CDR2 FQNNGV. The CDR3 has 12 residues. In DNA, the CDR3 is TGTGCCAGCAGCTTAGGACAGGTTGAAGCTTTCTTT. Its protein is CASSLGQVEAFF.

The chain recombines TRBV21-1 with TRBJ1-2; the D call in the table, TRBD1, was not verified against the DNA. TRBV21-1 is reported as a pseudogene. This CDR3 has 15 amino acids. The CDR3 nucleotides read TGTGCCAGCAGCGCTCGACAGGGACCTAACTATGGCTACACCTTC. Translated: CASSARQGPNYGYTF.

This clone was detected a few times. The J gene is TRBJ2-1, the V gene TRBV19, with 8 bases fitting TRBD1. V dropped 0 bases and J dropped 10; count of bases not matched to a gene: 2. The CDR3 loop spans 13 amino acids. The germline CDR1 and CDR2 sequences are LNHDA and SQIVND (reference sequence). CDR3 in amino acids: CASSIDGTGEQFF. CDR3 sequence (DNA): TGTGCCAGTAGTATAGACGGGACAGGCGAGCAGTTCTTC.

This chain joins TRBV4-1 and TRBJ2-3; 14 nucleotides match TRBD2. There are 16 residues in the CDR3. V trimming: 6 bases; J trimming: 6 bases; junction bases outside the gene matches: 8. Germline V gives CDR1 MGHRA, CDR2 YSYEKL. The CDR3 sequence is CASSQGLAGVSDTQYF. The CDR3 DNA sequence: TGCGCCAGCAGTCAGGGACTAGCGGGAGTTAGTGATACGCAGTATTTT.

This chain uses TRBV10-3 with TRBJ1-2; weak D call: TRBD1 (5 bases). From germline, CDR1 is ENHRY and CDR2 SYGVKD. The ends were cut back, 3 bases at V and 5 bases at J, with 10 bases in the middle. The CDR3 is 13 residues long. The CDR3 spells CAISEVRQYGYTF. CDR3 nucleotide sequence: TGTGCCATCAGTGAAGTCAGACAGTATGGCTACACCTTC.

The rearrangement joins TRBV10-1 to TRBJ2-1, with D hard to call. The V end was cut by 8 bases, the J end by 6 bases, with 20 bases between. Germline CDR1 is WNHNN and CDR2 is SYGVQD (reference sequence). This CDR3 contains 15 residues. CDR3 sequence reads: CASLKPPEECNEQFF. CDR3 bases: TGCGCCAGCCTCAAACCCCCCGAGGAGTGCAATGAGCAGTTCTTC.

V gene TRBV2 combines with J gene TRBJ2-1, with a weak D call TRBD1 (5 bases). The germline gives CDR1 SNHLY, CDR2 FYNNEI. The V and J ends lost 2 bases and 9 bases respectively, with 8 bases between them. This CDR3 is 12 amino acids long. The DNA of the CDR3 is TGTGCCAGCAGTGAAAGGGGTATTGAGCAGTTCTTC. This gives the protein CASSERGIEQFF.

The gene calls are TRBV6-5 and TRBJ1-2, with D perhaps TRBD1 (5 bases). This CDR3 has 12 amino acids. The germline V gene has CDR1 MNHEY and CDR2 SVGAGI. Trimming cost V 8 bases and J 4 bases, with 11 bases left between them. The CDR3 DNA is TGTGCCAGCGCGACGGGGGTCTATGGCTACACCTTC. Translating gives CASATGVYGYTF.

In this sample, this clone turned up a few times. The genes are TRBV19 and TRBJ1-4; D remains ambiguous. V gave up 4 bases and J gave up 7 bases, with 19 bases separating them. This CDR3 has 16 amino acids. Germline CDR1 and CDR2: LNHDA and SQIVND (reference sequence). The CDR3 region is CASSSRGSSAGEKLFF. As DNA, the CDR3 is TGTGCCAGTAGTAGCCGTGGCAGCTCAGCAGGTGAAAAACTGTTTTTT.

This clone was detected a few times. The chain links TRBV28 to TRBJ2-1, with TRBD1 as a possible D gene (5 bases). Trimming shortened V by 6 bases and J by 5 bases, and 14 bases separated the two germline ends. The CDR3 has 14 residues. Germline values: CDR1 MDHEN, CDR2 SYDVKM. The CDR3 loop reads CASRKQGLHNEQFF. The CDR3 DNA is TGTGCCAGCAGGAAGCAGGGTCTCCACAATGAGCAGTTCTTC.

This clone was found a few times. This chain links TRBV5-1 with TRBJ2-1; D remains unclear. The CDR3 contains 14 residues. Germline lookup yields CDR1 SGHRS and CDR2 YFSETQ. Trimming removed 3 bases from V and 6 bases from J, with 13 bases in between. The CDR3, as DNA: TGCGCCAGCAGCTCTCGACTCGGTAGCAATGAGCAGTTCTTC. Translating gives CASSSRLGSNEQFF.

Only one count was recorded for this clone. The rearrangement links TRBV24-1 to TRBJ2-1; 7 nucleotides match TRBD1. The CDR3 has 15 amino acids. The trim removed 2 bases at V and 5 bases at J, leaving 5 bases unmatched. Germline loops: CDR1 KGHDR, CDR2 SFDVKD. CDR3 sequence: CATSDSGTADNEQFF. CDR3 in DNA: TGTGCCACCAGTGATTCCGGGACAGCTGACAATGAGCAGTTCTTC.

This rearrangement joins TRBV19 to TRBJ1-1; D not certain. Germline CDR1 and CDR2: LNHDA and SQIVND (reference sequence). Trimming left V 3 bases short and J 4 bases short, with 24 bases between. The CDR3 has 18 amino acids. The CDR3 DNA sequence: TGTGCCAGTAGTATTTTTGTCCCGTTTTGGGGAGGAGGCACTGAAGCTTTCTTT. Translation gives CASSIFVPFWGGGTEAFF.

The CDR3, as DNA: TGTGCCAGCAGCTTAGACCGGGGTCCTGAGCAGTTCTTC. Its translation: CASSLDRGPEQFF. The chain employs TRBV7-9 and TRBJ2-1; D perhaps matches TRBD2 (5 bases). The V gene's germline CDR1 is SEHNR and CDR2 FQNEAQ (reference sequence). This CDR3 contains 13 residues. V dropped 1 base and J dropped 9 bases, with 10 bases sitting between them.

J is TRBJ1-1 and V is TRBV11-2; D unresolved. The CDR3 extends over 13 amino acids. Trimming took 0 bases from V and 4 from J, leaving 6 bases between them. CDR1 SGHAT and CDR2 FQNNGV come from the germline V gene. The CDR3, as DNA: TGTGCCAGCAGCTTAGAGCGCGGCACTGAAGCTTTCTTT. Its translation: CASSLERGTEAFF.

The chain combines TRBV19 with TRBJ2-1; TRBD2 matches 14 bases. V lost 7 bases and J lost 5; bases outside the gene matches: 10. Germline CDR1 LNHDA, CDR2 SQIVND (reference sequence). The length of the CDR3 is 17 residues. Written as DNA, the CDR3 is TGTGCCAGTATGAGACTAGCGGGAGGGCCGAGAGACAATGAGCAGTTCTTC. Translation gives CASMRLAGGPRDNEQFF.

V usage is TRBV5-1 and J usage is TRBJ2-3, with D maybe TRBD1 (6 bases). The CDR3 is made up of 14 amino acids. V lost 0 bases, J lost 4 bases, and 9 bases lay in between. The germline gives CDR1 SGHRS, CDR2 YFSETQ. For the CDR3, the DNA is TGCGCCAGCAGCTTGGCCCCAGGGGCAGATACGCAGTATTTT. Translated: CASSLAPGADTQYF. The whole variable domain, filled in from reference TRBV5-1 and TRBJ2-3, reads KAGVTQTPRYLIKTRGQQVTLSCSPISGHRSVSWYQQTPGQGLQFLFEYFSETQRNKGNFPGRFSGRQFSNSRSEMNVSTLELGDSALYLCASSLAPGADTQYFGPGTRLTVL.

The genes are TRBV6-5 and TRBJ1-3; weak D call: TRBD1 (6 bases). Trimming took 0 bases from V and 7 from J, leaving 16 bases between them. CDR3 size: 16 residues. CDR1 MNHEY and CDR2 SVGAGI come from the germline V gene. This CDR3 is CASSYSPPDSLNTIYF. CDR3 coding DNA: TGTGCCAGCAGTTACTCGCCACCGGACAGTTTGAACACCATATATTTT.

This rearrangement joins TRBV11-2 to TRBJ1-1; 10 positions agree with TRBD1. Germline V gene data show CDR1 as SGHAT and CDR2 as FQNNGV. V lost 6 bases to trimming and J lost 3 bases; unmatched junction nucleotides: 7. The CDR3 runs 15 residues. Here the CDR3 DNA reads TGTGCCAGCAGTAGTCCCGGGACAGGGGACACTGAAGCTTTCTTT. Amino acid sequence: CASSSPGTGDTEAFF.

In this sample, this clone turned up a few times. The V gene is TRBV5-4, the J gene TRBJ2-5; 7 bases line up with TRBD1. Germline V CDR1 and CDR2: SGHNT, YYREEE (reference sequence). CDR3 length: 14 amino acids. V gave up 1 base and J gave up 6 bases; unmatched junction bases: 6. The CDR3 here is CASSLKGGKQTQYF. The CDR3 bases are TGTGCCAGCAGCTTGAAAGGGGGCAAGCAGACCCAGTACTTC.

The chain employs TRBV3-1 (or the pseudogene TRBV3-2) and TRBJ2-3; perhaps TRBD2 as D (7 bases). Germline V lookup: CDR1 LGHDT, CDR2 YNNKEL (reference sequence). The CDR3 consists of 14 residues. V lost 2 bases to trimming and J lost 5 bases, with 11 bases between them. DNA of the CDR3: TGTGCCAGCAGCCAAAGGGGGGGAAGAGATACGCAGTATTTT. The encoded protein is CASSQRGGRDTQYF.

The chain links TRBV5-6 to TRBJ2-7; the match to TRBD1 covers 7 bases. Losses at the gene ends were 6 bases for V and 3 bases for J; bases not matched to a gene: 12. Germline lookup yields CDR1 SGHDT and CDR2 YYEEEE. CDR3 length equals 15 residues. The CDR3 coding sequence is TGTGCCAGCACCCGGCTCGACAGGGATAACTACGAGCAGTACTTC. It specifies CASTRLDRDNYEQYF.

This chain joins TRBV14 and TRBJ2-2; no reliable D call. This CDR3 has 20 amino acids. Trimming took 0 bases from V and 6 from J, leaving 26 bases between them. CDR1 and CDR2 from the germline V gene are SGHDN and FVKESK. The CDR3 loop is CASSQDFVVSVSESPGELFF. The CDR3 DNA reads as TGTGCCAGCAGCCAAGATTTTGTAGTTTCTGTTTCTGAGTCTCCCGGGGAGCTGTTTTTT.

The chain links TRBV19 to TRBJ1-5; D might be TRBD1 (5 bases). This CDR3 region has 15 residues. Germline V gives CDR1 LNHDA, CDR2 SQIVND (reference sequence). V shed 3 bases and J shed 3 bases, with 12 bases lying between them. The CDR3 here is CASSMSGTYNQPQHF. CDR3 nucleotide sequence: TGTGCCAGTAGTATGTCTGGGACTTACAATCAGCCCCAGCATTTT.

This clone appeared a single time. V and J are TRBV7-8 and TRBJ2-7; 9 nucleotides match TRBD2. The trim removed 5 bases at V and 5 bases at J, leaving 7 bases unmatched. Germline CDR1 reads SGHVS; CDR2 reads FQNEAQ. The CDR3 extends over 14 amino acids. As DNA, the CDR3 is TGTGCCAGCAGCCTTAGCGGGAGCGGCCACGAGCAGTACTTC. Translating gives CASSLSGSGHEQYF.

This CDR3 reads CASSSQAGGGDTQYF. DNA of the CDR3: TGTGCCAGCAGCTCTCAAGCGGGAGGCGGCGATACGCAGTATTTT. This rearrangement joins TRBV7-8 to TRBJ2-3, with 9 bases that match TRBD2. The CDR3 length is 15 residues. Germline loops: CDR1 SGHVS, CDR2 FQNEAQ. Trimming took 4 bases from V and 6 from J; bases not matched to a gene: 8.

The CDR3 reads CASSLLSGLAVQETQYF. The CDR3 DNA reads TGTGCCAGCAGCTTATTATCGGGACTAGCGGTCCAAGAGACCCAGTACTTC. The chain links TRBV7-2 to TRBJ2-5, with 11 nucleotides matching TRBD2. The CDR3 covers 17 residues. V shed 2 bases, J shed 1 base, and the junction held 6 bases outside the gene matches. The germline V gene encodes CDR1 SGHTA and CDR2 FQGNSA.

The chain has TRBV19 and TRBJ1-1, with 9 bases aligning to TRBD1. CDR3 size: 15 residues. The V gene end was trimmed by 6 bases and the J gene end by 0 bases; junction bases not matched to a gene: 5. Germline V gene lookup returns CDR1 LNHDA and CDR2 SQIVND (reference sequence). CDR3 sequence reads: CASRTGTGMNTEAFF. The CDR3 nucleotides read TGTGCCAGTAGGACCGGGACAGGGATGAACACTGAAGCTTTCTTT.

This clone has a handful of counts. CDR3 sequence (DNA): TGTGCCAGCAGCTACAGGGGTCTCACAGATACGCAGTATTTT. Its protein is CASSYRGLTDTQYF. The rearrangement uses TRBV7-8 and TRBJ2-3; 7 bases match TRBD1. V was pared by 4 bases and J by 2 bases, with 3 bases of the junction left unmatched. CDR1 is SGHVS, CDR2 FQNEAQ, per germline. The CDR3 is 14 residues long.